This T cell receptor beta chain was captured by sequencing in a study of blood T cell repertoires in COVID-19. The overall study: The samples span acute and convalescent COVID-19 from the United States, Italy and Spain. The analysed material was cDNA or gDNA that came from T cells, B-cell-depleted T cells, or PBMCs.

This CDR3 spans 11 amino acids. Germline V gene sequence: CDR1 SNHLY, CDR2 FYNNEI. Participants came from about two dozen US areas, aged roughly 18 to 89 years. All recovered Cohort 3 donors got two negative PCRs, got clearance, or saw symptom resolution. Using immunoSEQ multiplex PCR, the repertoire was profiled, and TCRdb retains in-frame clones only, with some absent. The sample lists 220,000 or so clones; 84% were seen once. This TCR came from a woman between 40 and 50 years old who had recovered from COVID-19. Sequenced material: PBMCs or T cells enriched from blood (not recorded which). The gene calls are TRBV2 and TRBJ2-7; D is possibly TRBD2 (5 bases). The CDR3: CASSDVGEVAV. The CDR3 DNA reads TGTGCCAGCAGTGATGTGGGAGAGGTTGCCGTC.